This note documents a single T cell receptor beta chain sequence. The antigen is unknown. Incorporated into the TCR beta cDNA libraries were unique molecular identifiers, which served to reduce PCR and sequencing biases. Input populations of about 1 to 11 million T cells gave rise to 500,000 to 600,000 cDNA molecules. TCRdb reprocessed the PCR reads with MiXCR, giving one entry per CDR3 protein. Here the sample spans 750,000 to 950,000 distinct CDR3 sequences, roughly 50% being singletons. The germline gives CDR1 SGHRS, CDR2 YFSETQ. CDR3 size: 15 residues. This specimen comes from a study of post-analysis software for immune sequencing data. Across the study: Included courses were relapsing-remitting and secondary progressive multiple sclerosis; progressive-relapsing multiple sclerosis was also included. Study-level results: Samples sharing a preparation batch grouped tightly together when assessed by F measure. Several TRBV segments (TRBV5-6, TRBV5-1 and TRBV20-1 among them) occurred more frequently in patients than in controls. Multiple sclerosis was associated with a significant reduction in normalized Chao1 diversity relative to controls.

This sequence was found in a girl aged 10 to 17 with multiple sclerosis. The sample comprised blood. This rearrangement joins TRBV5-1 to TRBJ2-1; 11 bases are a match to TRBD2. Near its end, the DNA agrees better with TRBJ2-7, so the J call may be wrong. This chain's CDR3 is CASRPTSGGYNEQYF. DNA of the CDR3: TGCGCCAGCCGACCCACTAGCGGGGGTTACAATGAGCAGTACTTC.